This T cell receptor beta chain was retrieved from a study of shared clonotypes between healthy human individuals. The protocol was immunoSEQ multiplex PCR, while the TCRdb copy is restricted to in-frame clones and leaves out a portion. The sample holds around 2,000,000 clones, roughly 94% seen once. This CDR3 has 13 amino acids. Trimming shortened V by 4 bases and J by 1 base, and 8 bases separated the two germline ends. Looked up from germline, CDR1 is SGHTA and CDR2 is FQGNSA. Naive CD8 cells comprised CD45RO-negative, CCR7-positively selected cells, excluding terminally differentiated effector memory CD45RA+ cells. The donors, all of them Caucasian adults, lived in Nashville, Tennessee.

This TCR was recovered from a man between 18 and 29 years old in good health. The sequenced sample was naive CD8+ T cells sorted from blood. The chain couples TRBV7-2 to TRBJ2-7; either TRBD1 or TRBD2 may fit D (5 bases each). CDR3 coding DNA: TGTGCCAGCAGCTGGGACGGATCCTACGAGCAGTACTTC. Translation gives CASSWDGSYEQYF.